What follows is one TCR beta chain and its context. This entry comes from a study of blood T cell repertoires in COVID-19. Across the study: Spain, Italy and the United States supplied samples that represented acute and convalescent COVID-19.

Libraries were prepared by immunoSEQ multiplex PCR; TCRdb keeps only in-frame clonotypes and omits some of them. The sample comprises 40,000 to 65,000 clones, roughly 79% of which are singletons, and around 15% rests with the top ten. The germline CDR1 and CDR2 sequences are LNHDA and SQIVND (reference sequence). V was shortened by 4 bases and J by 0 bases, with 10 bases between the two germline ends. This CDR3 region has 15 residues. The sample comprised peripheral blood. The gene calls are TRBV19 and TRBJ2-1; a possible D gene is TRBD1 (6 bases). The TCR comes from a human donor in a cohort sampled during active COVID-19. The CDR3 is CASSTHRVSYNEQFF. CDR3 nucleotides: TGTGCCAGTAGTACCCACAGGGTCTCCTACAATGAGCAGTTCTTC.